One sample yielded the 8 T cell receptor beta chains listed below, sequenced in a study of shared clonotypes between healthy human individuals (dated by TCRdb to 2020 to 2022). The receptor library was made with the immunoSEQ multiplex PCR assay. Imported from immuneACCESS, the table was reduced by TCRdb to in-frame sequences with V and J called. These copies leave out some clones; in studies compared against another copy, an unresolved V gene accounts for under half, and the cause of the remainder is not known. Counted in this sample were fewer than 2.5 million clones; over 85% of them appeared once. Together, the top ten hold approximately 0.36% of the sample. The source material was naive CD4+ T cells from PBMCs. What the cell subset or site label conveys for this sample: CD45RA+ positively selected. The source of these receptors is a man younger than 35 in good health. Some clones in this sample may be carry-over from other donors' samples.

The chain carries TRBV5-6 and TRBJ1-3, with D possibly TRBD1 on 6 matching bases. Germline values: CDR1 SGHDT, CDR2 YYEEEE. The CDR3 has 17 residues. Trimming left V 4 bases short and J 0 bases short, with 17 bases between. CDR3 sequence: CASSPRGDLSSGNTIYF. CDR3 nucleotide sequence: TGTGCCAGCAGCCCCAGGGGAGATTTGAGCTCTGGAAACACCATATATTTT.

The chain links TRBV5-1 to TRBJ1-6; D is unresolved. The V gene lost 7 bases and the J gene lost 10 bases, with 15 bases spanning the gap. This CDR3 comprises 13 residues. Per germline, CDR1 SGHRS and CDR2 YFSETQ. The CDR3 DNA reads TGCGCCAGCCAAGGATACGGTAGCTCACCCCTCCACTTT. Translating gives CASQGYGSSPLHF.

The V and J genes are TRBV27 and TRBJ1-1; 9 bases line up with TRBD1. The V and J ends lost 4 bases and 4 bases, in that order; junction bases with no gene match: 13. The V gene's germline CDR1 is MNHEY and CDR2 SMNVEV (reference sequence). CDR3 length equals 17 residues. The CDR3 bases are TGTGCCAGCAGTTCCCTAGCGGTGGGACAGGGCACCACTGAAGCTTTCTTT. Translated, it gives CASSSLAVGQGTTEAFF.

The CDR3 spells CASSLQAASAVAKNIQYF. DNA of the CDR3: TGTGCCAGCTCACTCCAGGCCGCCAGCGCCGTAGCCAAAAACATTCAGTACTTC. V is TRBV18 and J is TRBJ2-4; unclear D gene. CDR1 is KGHSH, CDR2 LQKENI, per germline. Trimming removed 4 bases at V and 0 bases at J, with 19 bases between. The CDR3 covers 18 residues. Complete variable domain (other parts from reference TRBV18 and TRBJ2-4): NAGVMQNPRHLVRRRGQEARLRCSPMKGHSHVYWYRQLPEEGLKFMVYLQKENIIDESGMPKERFSAEFPKEGPSILRIQQVVRGDSAAYFCASSLQAASAVAKNIQYFGAGTRLSVL.

V is TRBV30 and J is TRBJ2-1; the D gene is possibly TRBD1 (7 bases). Germline lookup yields CDR1 GTSNPN and CDR2 SVGIG (reference sequence). The CDR3 runs to 16 residues. V lost 2 bases and J 8 bases, leaving 22 bases between the germline ends. The DNA of the CDR3 is TGTGCCTGGAGTCCCTACCCCAGGGAGGACAGGTATGAGCAGTTCTTC. Its translation: CAWSPYPREDRYEQFF. Supplemented by reference TRBV30 and TRBJ2-1, the full variable domain reads SQTIHQWPATLVQPVGSPLSLECTVEGTSNPNLYWYRQAAGRGLQLLFYSVGIGQISSEVPQNLSASRPQDRQFILSSKKLLLSDSGFYLCAWSPYPREDRYEQFFGPGTRLTVL.

The chain has TRBV7-9 and TRBJ2-5; D might be TRBD1 (5 bases). This CDR3 contains 15 residues. CDR1 SEHNR and CDR2 FQNEAQ come from the germline V gene (reference sequence). The germline V and J ends were trimmed by 1 base and 5 bases, with 14 bases remaining between them. DNA for the CDR3: TGTGCCAGCAGCTTAGGAACGCGGTCAGGGGAGACCCAGTACTTC. This sequence encodes CASSLGTRSGETQYF. The variable domain in full, completed from reference TRBV7-9 and TRBJ2-5, reads DTGVSQNPRHKITKRGQNVTFRCDPISEHNRLYWYRQTLGQGPEFLTYFQNEAQLEKSRLLSDRFSAERPKGSFSTLEIQRTEQGDSAMYLCASSLGTRSGETQYFGPGTRLLVL.

V gene TRBV5-4 combines with J gene TRBJ2-5, with TRBD1 matching 9 bases. The CDR3 has 15 amino acids. The germline gives CDR1 SGHNT, CDR2 YYREEE (reference sequence). The V gene end was trimmed by 4 bases and the J gene end by 1 base; junction bases not matched to a gene: 5. The CDR3 loop is CASSPMTGGQETQYF. CDR3 bases: TGTGCCAGCAGCCCGATGACAGGGGGCCAAGAGACCCAGTACTTC. Full variable domain (missing parts from reference TRBV5-4 and TRBJ2-5): ETGVTQSPTHLIKTRGQQVTLRCSSQSGHNTVSWYQQALGQGPQFIFQYYREEENGRGNFPPRFSGLQFPNYSSELNVNALELDDSALYLCASSPMTGGQETQYFGPGTRLLVL.

V usage is TRBV6-1 and J usage is TRBJ2-5; 13 bases line up with TRBD2. J gave up 3 bases and V 4 bases, and 2 bases lay outside the gene matches. The germline CDR1 and CDR2 sequences are MNHNS and SASEGT. This CDR3 has 15 amino acids. This chain's CDR3 is CASSGLAGGKETQYF. CDR3 nucleotide sequence: TGTGCCAGCAGTGGACTAGCGGGAGGTAAAGAGACCCAGTACTTC.